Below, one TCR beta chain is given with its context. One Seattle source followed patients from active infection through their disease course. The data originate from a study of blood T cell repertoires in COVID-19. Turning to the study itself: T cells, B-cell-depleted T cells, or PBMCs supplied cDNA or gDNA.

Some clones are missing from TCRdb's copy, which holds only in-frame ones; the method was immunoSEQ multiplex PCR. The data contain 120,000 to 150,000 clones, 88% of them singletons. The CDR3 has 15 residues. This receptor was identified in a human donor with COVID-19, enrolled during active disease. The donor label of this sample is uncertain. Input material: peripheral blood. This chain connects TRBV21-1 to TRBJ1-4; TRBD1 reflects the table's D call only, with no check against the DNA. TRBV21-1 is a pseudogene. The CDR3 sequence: CASSKARGLTEKLFF. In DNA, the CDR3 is TGTGCCAGCAGCAAAGCGAGGGGGCTTACGGAAAAACTGTTTTTT.